These 21 T cell receptor beta chains originate from one sample sequenced in a study of early T cells in non-severe SARS-CoV-2 infection. Via MiXCR, TCRdb re-called the 5' RACE reads, giving one row per CDR3 protein. Of roughly 50,000 distinct CDR3 sequences detected, 7.7% appear once; the ten largest clones hold about 5.3%. What was sequenced was whole blood. All receptors come from an adult who was a healthcare worker with PCR-confirmed SARS-CoV-2 infection or an uninfected control (not recorded which).

There are a few counts of this clonotype. The rearrangement uses TRBV27 and TRBJ2-1; D unresolved. Trimming removed 7 bases from V and 6 bases from J, with 13 bases in between. The CDR3 has 13 amino acids. Per germline, CDR1 MNHEY and CDR2 SMNVEV (reference sequence). The CDR3 region is CASNNLGINEQFF. For the CDR3, the DNA is TGTGCCAGCAACAACCTAGGCATCAATGAGCAGTTCTTC.

This clonotype occurred many times. The chain links TRBV6-2 or TRBV6-3 to TRBJ2-3; TRBD1 might be the D (5 bases). The CDR3 totals 15 residues. V was cut by 6 bases and J by 2 bases, with 15 bases left in between. Germline V gene lookup returns CDR1 MNHEY and CDR2 SVGEGT. CDR3 loop: CASRLLRDSTDTQYF. CDR3 nucleotides: TGTGCCAGCAGGCTACTCAGGGATTCCACAGATACGCAGTATTTT.

This clonotype appeared many times. The chain carries TRBV19 and TRBJ2-3; D possibly corresponds to TRBD2 (5 bases). The CDR3 has 17 residues. V shed 6 bases and J shed 2 bases, with 21 bases lying between them. The germline CDR1 and CDR2 sequences are LNHDA and SQIVND (reference sequence). The CDR3 DNA reads TGTGCCAGTAGGGCTAGCCCGGTGTGGGGTTCCACAGATACGCAGTATTTT. Residues: CASRASPVWGSTDTQYF.

This clonotype was detected a few times. The rearrangement links TRBV29-1 to TRBJ2-3; TRBD2 aligns across 13 bases. V was pared by 6 bases and J by 1 base, with 4 bases of the junction left unmatched. The germline CDR1 and CDR2 sequences are SQVTM and ANQGSEA. The CDR3 loop spans 15 amino acids. The CDR3 DNA follows: TGCAGCGTGGGGGGACTAGCGGGGCGCACAGATACGCAGTATTTT. Translated: CSVGGLAGRTDTQYF.

In its sample, this clonotype was seen many times. The chain employs TRBV28 and TRBJ1-4; D unresolved. This CDR3 region has 12 residues. V lost 2 bases to trimming and J lost 10 bases, with 8 bases between them. Looked up from germline, CDR1 is MDHEN and CDR2 is SYDVKM. The CDR3 region is CASSLKVGKLFF. CDR3 nucleotides: TGTGCCAGCAGTTTAAAGGTGGGAAAACTGTTTTTT.

This clonotype was recorded many times. The germline gene is not matched at one end of the junction; a read error may be the cause. The V call is TRBV20-1, the J call TRBJ1-6, with a possible D match to TRBD1 (5 bases). Looked up from germline, CDR1 is DFQATT and CDR2 is SNEGSKA (reference sequence). This CDR3 has 14 amino acids. The CDR3 region has the DNA TGCAGTGCGAGTGGGGGACTGAATAATTCACCCCTCCATTTT. Protein: CSASGGLNNSPLHF.

This clonotype was observed many times. The chain has TRBV20-1 and TRBJ1-5; 10 nucleotides align to TRBD1. Germline V gene sequence: CDR1 DFQATT, CDR2 SNEGSKA (reference sequence). The junction had 12 bases not matched to a gene; V was cut back by 6 bases and J by 7 bases. This CDR3 has 15 residues. CDR3 protein: CSAIKTGGGGQPQHF. Written as DNA, the CDR3 is TGCAGTGCCATAAAGACAGGGGGCGGAGGGCAGCCCCAGCATTTT.

This clonotype was recorded many times. The chain recombines TRBV3-2 with TRBJ2-1; TRBD2, the D gene given by the table, was not confirmed from the DNA. TRBV3-2 is tagged as a pseudogene. The CDR3 extends over 19 amino acids. The CDR3 protein is CASSQVILEGPLSYNEQFF. In nucleotides, the CDR3 is TGTGCCAGCAGCCAAGTAATTCTGGAGGGGCCCCTATCCTACAATGAGCAGTTCTTC.

This clonotype was counted ten times or more. The chain employs TRBV4-3 and TRBJ2-3; D is possibly TRBD2 (5 bases). This CDR3 spans 16 amino acids. Trimming removed 0 bases at V and 4 bases at J, with 14 bases between. Germline V lookup: CDR1 LGHNA, CDR2 YSLEER. The CDR3 protein is CASSQDRRRFADTQYF. CDR3 coding DNA: TGCGCCAGCAGCCAAGATAGGAGGAGATTTGCAGATACGCAGTATTTT.

The sample holds many counts of this clonotype. V usage is TRBV6-6 and J usage is TRBJ2-3; D may be TRBD2 (6 bases). Trimming cost V 2 bases and J 4 bases, with 13 bases left between them. Per the germline V gene, CDR1 is MNHNY and CDR2 is SVGAGI (reference sequence). The CDR3 length is 15 residues. As DNA, the CDR3 is TGTGCCAGCAGTTACGGGGGGATGGGCGCAGATACGCAGTATTTT. As protein: CASSYGGMGADTQYF.

This clonotype appeared many times. The chain uses TRBV28 and TRBJ2-3; a weak D match, TRBD1 (6 bases). CDR3 size: 14 residues. V was trimmed by 6 bases and J by 4 bases, leaving 14 bases between them. Germline V gene data show CDR1 as MDHEN and CDR2 as SYDVKM. CDR3 loop: CASSRTGIPDTQYF. As DNA, the CDR3 is TGTGCCAGCAGCCGAACAGGGATCCCAGATACGCAGTATTTT.

This clonotype was recorded only once. This chain uses TRBV4-3 with TRBJ1-3; D unresolved. V was pared by 3 bases and J by 0 bases, with 6 bases between. The CDR3 loop spans 14 amino acids. Germline assignment: CDR1 LGHNA and CDR2 YSLEER. The DNA of the CDR3 is TGCGCCAGCAGCCAGTTGAGCTCTGGAAACACCATATATTTT. Its protein is CASSQLSSGNTIYF.

There are many counts of this clonotype. The rearrangement links TRBV4-3 to TRBJ2-1; possible D gene TRBD2, 5 bases. The germline V gene has CDR1 LGHNA and CDR2 YSLEER. V was cut by 0 bases and J by 2 bases, with 14 bases left in between. CDR3 length: 17 residues. The CDR3 DNA is TGCGCCAGCAGCCAAGAGGGCTCTAGCAGTCCCTACAATGAGCAGTTCTTC. It translates to CASSQEGSSSPYNEQFF.

At least ten counts were recorded for this clonotype. The rearrangement links TRBV2 to TRBJ1-1, with no clear D. This CDR3 spans 14 amino acids. V lost 5 bases and J lost 1, with 11 bases in between. Germline CDR1 SNHLY, CDR2 FYNNEI. CDR3 bases: TGTGCCAGCAGTATAATTGAGAAGAACACTGAAGCTTTCTTT. As protein: CASSIIEKNTEAFF.

The DNA of the CDR3 is TGTGCCAGCAGCTCCCGGGACAGGGGTGATACGCAGTATTTT. Residues: CASSSRDRGDTQYF. The J gene is TRBJ2-3, the V gene TRBV7-6, with TRBD1 matching 10 bases. The germline V gene encodes CDR1 SGHVS and CDR2 FNYEAQ. The CDR3 covers 14 residues. V was clipped by 4 bases and J by 6 bases; unmatched bases: 4. Based on the CDR3 plus reference TRBV7-6 and TRBJ2-3, the full variable domain is GAGVSQSPRYKVTKRGQDVALRCDPISGHVSLYWYRQALGQGPEFLTYFNYEAQQDKSGLPNDRFSAERPEGSISTLTIQRTEQRDSAMYRCASSSRDRGDTQYFGPGTRLTVL.

This clonotype was observed at least ten times. This rearrangement joins TRBV29-1 to TRBJ1-1; 8 positions agree with TRBD1. This CDR3 is built from 14 residues. J gave up 4 bases and V 3 bases, and 7 bases lay outside the gene matches. Per the germline V gene, CDR1 is SQVTM and CDR2 is ANQGSEA. The CDR3 nucleotides read TGCAGCGTTGATTATAACAGGGGGGCCACTGAAGCTTTCTTT. Amino acid sequence: CSVDYNRGATEAFF.

This clonotype showed up just a few times. The rearrangement joins TRBV4-2 to TRBJ2-7, with a weak D call TRBD2 (7 bases). Germline assignment: CDR1 LGHNA and CDR2 YNFKEQ. This CDR3 contains 16 residues. V was cut by 0 bases and J by 2 bases, with 14 bases left in between. CDR3 loop: CASSQERSGDTYEQYF. The CDR3 DNA sequence: TGTGCCAGCAGCCAAGAACGAAGCGGGGACACCTACGAGCAGTACTTC.

This chain uses TRBV28 with TRBJ1-2, with no clear D. Trimming pared 7 bases from V and 1 base from J, leaving 13 bases between. Germline CDR1 and CDR2: MDHEN and SYDVKM. The CDR3 runs to 14 residues. The CDR3 DNA reads TGTGCCAGCACCCCCGGCAGCTTTAACTATGGCTACACCTTC. This encodes CASTPGSFNYGYTF.

This chain joins TRBV28 and TRBJ1-6, with D possibly TRBD1 on 6 matching bases. CDR1 is MDHEN, CDR2 SYDVKM, per germline. V lost 6 bases to trimming and J lost 9 bases, with 15 bases between them. The CDR3 contains 14 residues. The CDR3 is CASRAGAPSSPLHF. The CDR3 DNA reads as TGTGCCAGCAGGGCAGGGGCGCCGAGTTCACCCCTCCACTTT.

This clonotype was counted many times. This chain links TRBV7-9 with TRBJ1-4; D is unresolved. This CDR3 contains 13 residues. The V end lost 3 bases, the J end lost 5 bases, and 7 bases lay between the germline ends. Germline CDR1 is SEHNR and CDR2 is FQNEAQ (reference sequence). The CDR3 protein is CASSLPGNEKLFF. CDR3 bases: TGTGCCAGCAGCTTGCCCGGCAATGAAAAACTGTTTTTT.

Comment on this clonotype: A much larger clone sits a single nucleotide away, making a read error possible. This chain links TRBV30 with TRBJ1-2; unclear D gene. Germline V CDR1 and CDR2: GTSNPN, SVGIG (reference sequence). The CDR3 spans 12 residues. DNA of the CDR3: TGTGTCCGGTCCAATGGCCGTTATGGCTACACCTTC. This codes for CVRSNGRYGYTF.